This T cell receptor beta chain was identified during a study of vaccination effects on CD4 cells after COVID-19. Study context: The vaccine given was either BNT162b2 or mRNA-1273, in two doses. Overall study results and limits: Nearly all vaccine-induced clones in healthy recipients recognized only SARS-CoV-2. Sampling in the study covered few convalescent patients and included no early post-infection timepoints.

V was pared by 6 bases and J by 6 bases, with 23 bases between. The CDR3 consists of 16 residues. CDR1 is KGHSH, CDR2 LQKENI, per germline. Peptide-pool stimulation followed by sequencing identified expanded antigen-specific CD4+ clonotypes in the ViraFEST assay. Once cultured for 10 to 11 days, the cells underwent separation to obtain CD4+ T cells. All vaccine recipients tested negative for nucleocapsid antibodies and had never contracted SARS-CoV-2 infection. Two million PBMC were placed in each well, which was supplemented with about 9.3 IU/ml IL-2 and around 9.5 ug/ml peptides. Assay: immunoSEQ multiplex PCR; the TCRdb copy retains only in-frame clones and omits some. The table has about 52,000 clones, more than 75% seen once. This clone was seen a single time. Its cognate antigen is unknown.

Sequenced here: CD4+ T cells from PBMCs cultured with HCoV-OC43 spike peptides, sampled before COVID-19 vaccination. As for subset: HCoV-OC43 spike overlapping peptide pool stimulation. The genes are TRBV18 and TRBJ1-1; possibly TRBD1 for D (6 bases). The sequence was obtained from a human donor who received a COVID-19 vaccine. CDR3 residues: CASSPTGQVGSAEAFF. The CDR3 nucleotides are TGTGCCAGCTCCCCCACAGGGCAGGTTGGCTCGGCTGAAGCTTTCTTT.